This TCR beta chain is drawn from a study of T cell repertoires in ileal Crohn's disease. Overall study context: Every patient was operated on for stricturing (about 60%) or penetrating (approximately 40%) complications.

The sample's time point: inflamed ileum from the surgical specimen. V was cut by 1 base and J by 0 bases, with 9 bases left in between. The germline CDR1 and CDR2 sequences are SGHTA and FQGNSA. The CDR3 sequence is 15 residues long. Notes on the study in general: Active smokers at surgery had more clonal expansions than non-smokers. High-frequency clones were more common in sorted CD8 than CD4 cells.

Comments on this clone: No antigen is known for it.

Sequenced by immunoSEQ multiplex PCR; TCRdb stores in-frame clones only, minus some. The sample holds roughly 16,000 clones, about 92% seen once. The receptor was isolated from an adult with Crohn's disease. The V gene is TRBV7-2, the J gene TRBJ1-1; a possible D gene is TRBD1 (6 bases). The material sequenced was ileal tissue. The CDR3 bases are TGTGCCAGCAGCTTAGGGGGGACAATGAACACTGAAGCTTTCTTT. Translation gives CASSLGGTMNTEAFF.